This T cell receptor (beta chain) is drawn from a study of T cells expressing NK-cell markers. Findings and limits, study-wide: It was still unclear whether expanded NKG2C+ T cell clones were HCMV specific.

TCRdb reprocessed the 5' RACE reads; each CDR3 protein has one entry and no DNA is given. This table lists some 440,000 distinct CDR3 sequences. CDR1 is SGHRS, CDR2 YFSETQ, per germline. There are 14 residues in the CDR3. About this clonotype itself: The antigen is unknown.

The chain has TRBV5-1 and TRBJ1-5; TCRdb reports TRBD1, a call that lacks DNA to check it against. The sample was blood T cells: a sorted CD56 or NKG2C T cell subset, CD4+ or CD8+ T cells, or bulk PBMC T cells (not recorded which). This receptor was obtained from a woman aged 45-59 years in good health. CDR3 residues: CASSAGTGNQPQHF.